This TCR beta chain derives from a study of OX40 agonist ivuxolimab in advanced cancers. The CDR3 has 15 residues. V was pared by 4 bases and J by 5 bases, with 9 bases of the junction left unmatched. Germline V gene lookup returns CDR1 SGHRS and CDR2 YFSETQ. Data came from immunoSEQ multiplex PCR; TCRdb stores just in-frame clones and leaves some out. The data hold tens of thousands of clones, with 75% to 85% observed a single time. The chain is built from TRBV5-1 and TRBJ2-7, with TRBD1 matching over 10 bases. The source of this sequence is an adult with an advanced solid tumor such as melanoma, head and neck, liver or kidney cancer. Here the sequenced sample was CD4+ or CD8+ T cells sorted from blood, taken in a trial of the OX40 agonist ivuxolimab. Here the CDR3 DNA reads TGCGCCAGCAGCCCCCGGACAGGGGGGTCCAACGAGCAGTACTTC. This gives the protein CASSPRTGGSNEQYF.